The 23 T cell receptor beta chains in this list originate from one sample, sequenced in a study of OX40 agonist ivuxolimab in advanced cancers. Libraries were prepared through the immunoSEQ multiplex PCR assay. TCRdb carries this immuneACCESS record with in-frame sequences only. Its versions omit some clonotypes, under half of them owing to an unresolved V gene in the studies checked, with the rest unexplained. For this sample there are more than 95,000 clones; 91% appear just once. The leading ten clones occupy around 0.3% of the sample. The sample in question was CD4+ or CD8+ T cells sorted from blood, obtained in a trial of the OX40 agonist ivuxolimab. These TCRs come from an adult with an advanced solid tumor such as melanoma, head and neck, liver or kidney cancer.

This clone was seen a few times. The V call is TRBV6-5, the J call TRBJ2-3, with D hard to call. The CDR3 covers 15 residues. V was cut by 4 bases and J by 2 bases, with 13 bases left in between. CDR1 is MNHEY, CDR2 SVGAGI, per germline. This CDR3 is CASSSRFRTTDTQYF. In DNA form, the CDR3 reads TGTGCCAGCAGTTCAAGATTCCGGACCACAGATACGCAGTATTTT.

This CDR3 is CASSQRTSGSLEQFF. The CDR3, as DNA: TGCGCCAGCAGCCAGAGGACTAGCGGGAGCCTCGAGCAGTTCTTC. V is TRBV5-1 and J is TRBJ2-1; TRBD2 matches at 13 bases. The CDR3 spans 15 residues. CDR1 is SGHRS and CDR2 is YFSETQ in the germline V gene. V gave up 4 bases and J gave up 10 bases; unmatched junction bases: 8.

This clone was seen only once. The chain combines TRBV29-1 with TRBJ2-3, with a tentative D call TRBD2 (7 bases). The CDR3 runs 14 residues. In germline, CDR1 is SQVTM, CDR2 ANQGSEA. V lost 6 bases to trimming and J lost 0 bases, with 13 bases between them. The CDR3 loop reads CSVRRGASTDTQYF. The CDR3, as DNA: TGCAGCGTGCGCCGGGGGGCTAGCACAGATACGCAGTATTTT.

This rearrangement joins TRBV4-2 to TRBJ1-2; unclear D gene. This CDR3 comprises 14 residues. With 4 bases removed from V and 4 bases from J, the gap between germline ends came to 13 bases. Germline V gene lookup returns CDR1 LGHNA and CDR2 YNFKEQ. CDR3 DNA sequence: TGTGCCAGCAGCCCAGAGGCGGGGTCCTATGGCTACACCTTC. This gives the protein CASSPEAGSYGYTF.

The rearrangement links TRBV28 to TRBJ2-7, with TRBD2 matching over 8 bases. With V trimmed by 5 bases and J by 0 bases, 15 bases remained unmatched. The CDR3 is made up of 18 amino acids. Germline lookup yields CDR1 MDHEN and CDR2 SYDVKM. The CDR3 region is CASSVSPGLGSFSYEQYF. The CDR3 DNA is TGTGCCAGCAGTGTTTCACCGGGACTAGGTAGTTTCTCCTACGAGCAGTACTTC.

The chain uses TRBV19 and TRBJ1-1; D not resolved. V lost 3 bases and J 2 bases, leaving 7 bases between the germline ends. This CDR3 comprises 13 residues. The germline V gene has CDR1 LNHDA and CDR2 SQIVND (reference sequence). CDR3 nucleotides: TGTGCCAGTAGTATCAACGTTAACACTGAAGCTTTCTTT. Residues: CASSINVNTEAFF.

The chain links TRBV4-3 to TRBJ2-1, with D uncertain. Germline V gene data show CDR1 as LGHNA and CDR2 as YSLEER. Trimming shortened V by 0 bases and J by 8 bases, and 11 bases separated the two germline ends. The CDR3 is 14 amino acids. The CDR3 bases are TGCGCCAGCAGCCAAGATCGATATCGGGATGAGCAGTTCTTC. Its protein is CASSQDRYRDEQFF.

The chain uses TRBV6-1 and TRBJ2-7; 10 nucleotides align to TRBD2. Germline CDR1 is MNHNS and CDR2 is SASEGT. The CDR3 spans 14 residues. With 2 bases clipped from V and 5 bases from J, the junction kept 3 bases outside the gene matches. DNA for the CDR3: TGTGCCAGCAGTGAAAGCGGGAGGGCTCACGAGCAGTACTTC. Translating gives CASSESGRAHEQYF.

The V call is TRBV18, the J call TRBJ1-2; unclear D gene. CDR3 length equals 13 residues. CDR1 and CDR2 (germline): KGHSH, LQKENI. Trimming removed 2 bases from V and 3 bases from J, with 7 bases in between. DNA for the CDR3: TGTGCCAGCTCACCAAACTCGGACTATGGCTACACCTTC. Translating it yields CASSPNSDYGYTF. The entire variable domain, with the rest obtained from reference TRBV18 and TRBJ1-2, is as follows: NAGVMQNPRHLVRRRGQEARLRCSPMKGHSHVYWYRQLPEEGLKFMVYLQKENIIDESGMPKERFSAEFPKEGPSILRIQQVVRGDSAAYFCASSPNSDYGYTFGSGTRLTVV.

The CDR3 protein is CASMTSRSTDTQYF. DNA of the CDR3: TGTGCCAGCATGACTAGCAGATCGACAGATACGCAGTATTTT. The J gene is TRBJ2-3, the V gene TRBV2, with 7 bases matching TRBD2. The germline V gene encodes CDR1 SNHLY and CDR2 FYNNEI. The CDR3 is 14 residues long. The trim removed 7 bases at V and 3 bases at J, leaving 7 bases unmatched. Together with reference TRBV2 and TRBJ2-3, the CDR3 gives the full variable domain: EPEVTQTPSHQVTQMGQEVILRCVPISNHLYFYWYRQILGQKVEFLVSFYNNEISEKSEIFDDQFSVERPDGSNFTLKIRSTKLEDSAMYFCASMTSRSTDTQYFGPGTRLTVL.

The chain joins TRBV5-4 to TRBJ2-7; D is perhaps TRBD1 or TRBD2 (5 bases each). CDR1 is SGHNT, CDR2 YYREEE, per germline (reference sequence). This CDR3 is 14 amino acids long. V dropped 0 bases and J dropped 3 bases, with 10 bases sitting between them. In nucleotides, the CDR3 is TGTGCCAGCAGCTTGGCGGGGCAGGTCTACGAGCAGTACTTC. Its translation is CASSLAGQVYEQYF.

The chain couples TRBV2 to TRBJ2-5, with D uncertain. The CDR3 loop spans 13 amino acids. The germline V gene has CDR1 SNHLY and CDR2 FYNNEI. Trimming removed 4 bases at V and 1 base at J, with 7 bases between. CDR3: CASSVSVQETQYF. DNA for the CDR3: TGTGCCAGCAGTGTATCAGTCCAAGAGACCCAGTACTTC.

The chain links TRBV27 to TRBJ2-6, with 7 bases aligning to TRBD1. The junction had 8 bases not matched to a gene; V was cut back by 6 bases and J by 0 bases. Germline assignment: CDR1 MNHEY and CDR2 SMNVEV (reference sequence). The CDR3 contains 17 residues. The DNA of the CDR3 is TGTGCCAGCAGGCCCGCGACAGGGCCCTCTGGGGCCAACGTCCTGACTTTC. It codes for CASRPATGPSGANVLTF.

The chain uses TRBV9 and TRBJ1-3; D call uncertain. The V and J ends lost 0 bases and 0 bases respectively, with 7 bases between them. The V gene's germline CDR1 is SGDLS and CDR2 YYNGEE. This CDR3 comprises 15 residues. This chain's CDR3 is CASSVGTLSGNTIYF. The DNA of the CDR3 is TGTGCCAGCAGCGTAGGCACTCTCTCTGGAAACACCATATATTTT.

V and J are TRBV6-1 and TRBJ2-5; 7 bases agree with TRBD1. The CDR3 spans 15 residues. V was pared by 8 bases and J by 2 bases, with 11 bases of the junction left unmatched. Germline-derived CDR1 and CDR2 are MNHNS and SASEGT. CDR3 sequence: CASCRQGMRQETQYF. CDR3 in DNA: TGTGCCAGCTGCAGACAGGGTATGAGGCAAGAGACCCAGTACTTC.

This chain joins TRBV4-3 and TRBJ2-6; 8 nucleotides line up with TRBD1. V dropped 3 bases and J dropped 4; count of bases not matched to a gene: 8. This CDR3 is built from 17 residues. CDR1 and CDR2 from the germline V gene are LGHNA and YSLEER. CDR3 DNA sequence: TGCGCCAGCAGCCAGGGCTCGACAGGGGCAGGGGCCAACGTCCTGACTTTC. It specifies CASSQGSTGAGANVLTF.

This rearrangement joins TRBV5-4 to TRBJ2-7; D is unresolved. The germline V gene has CDR1 SGHNT and CDR2 YYREEE (reference sequence). This CDR3 has 11 amino acids. V was cut by 4 bases and J by 4 bases, with 6 bases left in between. CDR3 DNA sequence: TGTGCCAGCAGCATCGGGTACGAGCAGTACTTC. Its translation: CASSIGYEQYF.

The chain employs TRBV7-9 and TRBJ2-3, with D perhaps TRBD2 (5 bases). Looked up from germline, CDR1 is SEHNR and CDR2 is FQNEAQ (reference sequence). The CDR3 has 15 amino acids. The V gene lost 0 bases and the J gene lost 3 bases, with 10 bases spanning the gap. CDR3 nucleotide sequence: TGTGCCAGCAGCTTAGCGGGAGCTAGGACAGATACGCAGTATTTT. This translates into CASSLAGARTDTQYF.

This chain links TRBV29-1 with TRBJ1-2; D gene unclear. V was clipped by 2 bases and J by 7 bases, with 8 bases between them. Germline values: CDR1 SQVTM, CDR2 ANQGSEA. The CDR3 is 11 amino acids. CDR3 sequence reads: CSVESGSGYTF. CDR3 DNA sequence: TGCAGCGTTGAATCGGGATCTGGCTACACCTTC.

CDR3 loop: CASSAGGQAYEQYF. CDR3 DNA: TGTGCCAGCAGCGCTGGGGGACAGGCCTACGAGCAGTACTTC. The V call is TRBV9, the J call TRBJ2-7, with 8 bases aligning to TRBD1. From germline, CDR1 is SGDLS and CDR2 YYNGEE. CDR3 length equals 14 residues. The V and J ends lost 3 bases and 2 bases, in that order; junction bases with no gene match: 4.

A few counts support this clone. The chain combines TRBV28 with TRBJ1-6; TRBD1 agrees at 8 bases. CDR1 MDHEN and CDR2 SYDVKM come from the germline V gene. This CDR3 has 15 amino acids. The V segment lost 5 bases and the J segment 6 bases; nucleotides outside the gene matches: 6. CDR3 sequence reads: CASSLTGGSNSPLHF. The CDR3 DNA reads as TGTGCCAGCAGTCTTACAGGGGGAAGTAATTCACCCCTCCACTTT. The whole variable domain, filled in from reference TRBV28 and TRBJ1-6, reads DVKVTQSSRYLVKRTGEKVFLECVQDMDHENMFWYRQDPGLGLRLIYFSYDVKMKEKGDIPEGYSVSREKKERFSLILESASTNQTSMYLCASSLTGGSNSPLHFGNGTRLTVT.

The V call is TRBV6-5, the J call TRBJ1-5; D remains unclear. V dropped 4 bases and J dropped 4 bases, with 11 bases sitting between them. Germline V gene data show CDR1 as MNHEY and CDR2 as SVGAGI. This CDR3 is 14 amino acids long. CDR3 protein: CASSWEGGNQPQHF. The DNA for the CDR3 is TGTGCCAGCAGTTGGGAGGGAGGGAATCAGCCCCAGCATTTT.

The genes are TRBV7-9 and TRBJ1-2; 7 nucleotides line up with TRBD1. V dropped 2 bases and J dropped 8; count of bases not matched to a gene: 11. The length of the CDR3 is 15 residues. Germline V lookup: CDR1 SEHNR, CDR2 FQNEAQ (reference sequence). This CDR3 reads CASSLILAGGEGYTF. The DNA of the CDR3 is TGTGCCAGCAGCTTAATTCTGGCAGGGGGAGAAGGCTACACCTTC.